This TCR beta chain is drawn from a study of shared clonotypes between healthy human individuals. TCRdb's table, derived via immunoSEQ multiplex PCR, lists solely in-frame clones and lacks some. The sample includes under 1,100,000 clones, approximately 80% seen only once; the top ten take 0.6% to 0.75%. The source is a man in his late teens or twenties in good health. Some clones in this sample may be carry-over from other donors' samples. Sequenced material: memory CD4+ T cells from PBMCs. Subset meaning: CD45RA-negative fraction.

As DNA, the CDR3 is TGTGCCAGCAGCCCAGGTGGGGTAGGATACACTGAAGCTTTCTTT. It encodes CASSPGGVGYTEAFF. The chain carries TRBV6-4 and TRBJ1-1; no definite D call. CDR1 is MRHNA, CDR2 SNTAGT, per germline. The V end lost 6 bases, the J end lost 3 bases, and 17 bases lay between the germline ends. This CDR3 has 15 amino acids.